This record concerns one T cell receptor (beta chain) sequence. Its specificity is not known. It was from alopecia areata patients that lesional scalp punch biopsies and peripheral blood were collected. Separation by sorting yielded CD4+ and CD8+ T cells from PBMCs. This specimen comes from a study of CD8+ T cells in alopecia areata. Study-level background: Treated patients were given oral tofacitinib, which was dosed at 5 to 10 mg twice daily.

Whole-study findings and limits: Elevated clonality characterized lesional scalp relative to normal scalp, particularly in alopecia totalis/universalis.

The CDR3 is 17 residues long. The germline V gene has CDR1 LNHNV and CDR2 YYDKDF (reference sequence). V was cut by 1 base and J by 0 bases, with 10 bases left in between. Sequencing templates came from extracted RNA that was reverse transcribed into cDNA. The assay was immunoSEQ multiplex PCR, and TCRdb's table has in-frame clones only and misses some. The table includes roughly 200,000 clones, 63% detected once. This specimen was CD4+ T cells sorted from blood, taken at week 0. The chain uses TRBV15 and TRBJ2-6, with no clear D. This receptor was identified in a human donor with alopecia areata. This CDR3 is CATSRVTTSSGANVLTF. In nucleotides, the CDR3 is TGTGCCACCAGCAGAGTAACAACGAGCTCTGGGGCCAACGTCCTGACTTTC. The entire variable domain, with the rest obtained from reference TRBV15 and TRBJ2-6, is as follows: DAMVIQNPRYQVTQFGKPVTLSCSQTLNHNVMYWYQQKSSQAPKLLFHYYDKDFNNEADTPDNFQSRRPNTSFCFLDIRSPGLGDTAMYLCATSRVTTSSGANVLTFGAGSRLTVL.